The clone carrying this TCR beta chain was seen more than once but under ten times. Its matching antigen is unknown. This sample is part of a study of CD8 T cells in ankylosing spondylitis. Study-wide results and limits: Significantly higher representation of disease-linked clones was reported for matched ankylosing spondylitis synovial fluid.

Each CDR3 protein is one row after TCRdb ran MiXCR on the 5' RACE reads. The table has some 220,000 distinct CDR3 sequences, approximately 7.6% seen once. The material sequenced was blood, either unsorted or a sorted T cell fraction (not recorded which). The clonotype comes from a female donor with ankylosing spondylitis or in good health (not recorded which).

CDR3 coding DNA: TGTGCCAGCAGCTTAGCCTCCGGGACGCCCTACAATGAGCAGTTCTTC. The encoded protein is CASSLASGTPYNEQFF. The chain carries TRBV7-9 and TRBJ2-1, with D possibly called TRBD1 or TRBD2 (5 bases each). The germline gives CDR1 SEHNR, CDR2 FQNEAQ (reference sequence). Trimming took 0 bases from V and 2 from J, leaving 11 bases between them. The CDR3 totals 16 residues.